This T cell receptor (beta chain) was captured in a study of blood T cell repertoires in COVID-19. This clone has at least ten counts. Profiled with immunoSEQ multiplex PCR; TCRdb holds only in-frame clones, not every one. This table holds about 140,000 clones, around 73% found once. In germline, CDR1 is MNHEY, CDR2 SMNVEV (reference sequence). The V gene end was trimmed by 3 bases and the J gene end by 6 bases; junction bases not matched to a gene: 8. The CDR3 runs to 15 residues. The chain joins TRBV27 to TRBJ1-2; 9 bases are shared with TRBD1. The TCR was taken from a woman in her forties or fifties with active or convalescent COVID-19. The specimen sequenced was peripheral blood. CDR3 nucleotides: TGTGCCAGCAGTTTGCCGGGACAGGGCTTTGATGGCTACACCTTC. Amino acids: CASSLPGQGFDGYTF.